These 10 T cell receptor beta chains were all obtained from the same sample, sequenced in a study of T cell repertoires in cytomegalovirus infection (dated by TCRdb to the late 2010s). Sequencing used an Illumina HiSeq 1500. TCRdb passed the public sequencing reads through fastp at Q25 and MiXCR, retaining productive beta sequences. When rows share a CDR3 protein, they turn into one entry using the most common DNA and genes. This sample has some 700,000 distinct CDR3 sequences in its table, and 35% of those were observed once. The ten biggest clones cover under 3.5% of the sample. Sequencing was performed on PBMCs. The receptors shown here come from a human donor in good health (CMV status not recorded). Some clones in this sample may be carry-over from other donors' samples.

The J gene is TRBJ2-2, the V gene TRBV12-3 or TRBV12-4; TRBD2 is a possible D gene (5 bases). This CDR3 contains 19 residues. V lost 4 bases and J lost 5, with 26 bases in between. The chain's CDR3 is CASSSNTWPFVGGTGELFF. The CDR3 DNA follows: TGTGCCAGCAGTTCCAATACTTGGCCCTTCGTAGGAGGAACCGGGGAGCTGTTTTTT.

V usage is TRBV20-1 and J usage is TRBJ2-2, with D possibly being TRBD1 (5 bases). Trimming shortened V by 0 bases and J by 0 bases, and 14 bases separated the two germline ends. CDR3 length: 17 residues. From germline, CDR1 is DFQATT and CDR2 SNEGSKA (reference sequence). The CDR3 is CSARDRSQGPNTGELFF. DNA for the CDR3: TGCAGTGCTAGAGATCGGTCGCAGGGCCCGAACACCGGGGAGCTGTTTTTT.

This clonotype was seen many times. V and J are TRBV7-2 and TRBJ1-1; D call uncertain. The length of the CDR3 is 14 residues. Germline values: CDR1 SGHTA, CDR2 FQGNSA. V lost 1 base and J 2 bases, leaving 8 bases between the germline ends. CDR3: CASSLGRGNTEAFF. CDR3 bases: TGTGCCAGCAGCTTAGGACGGGGAAACACTGAAGCTTTCTTT. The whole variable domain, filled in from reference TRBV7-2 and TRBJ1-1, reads GAGVSQSPSNKVTEKGKDVELRCDPISGHTALYWYRQSLGQGLEFLIYFQGNSAPDKSGLPSDRFSAERTGGSVSTLTIQRTQQEDSAVYLCASSLGRGNTEAFFGQGTRLTVV.

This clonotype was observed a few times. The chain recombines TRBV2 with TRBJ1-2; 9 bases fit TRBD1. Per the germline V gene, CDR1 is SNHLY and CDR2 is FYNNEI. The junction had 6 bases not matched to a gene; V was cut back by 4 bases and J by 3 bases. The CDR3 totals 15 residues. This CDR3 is CASSVRTGDDYGYTF. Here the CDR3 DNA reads TGTGCCAGCAGTGTTAGGACAGGGGACGACTATGGCTACACCTTC.

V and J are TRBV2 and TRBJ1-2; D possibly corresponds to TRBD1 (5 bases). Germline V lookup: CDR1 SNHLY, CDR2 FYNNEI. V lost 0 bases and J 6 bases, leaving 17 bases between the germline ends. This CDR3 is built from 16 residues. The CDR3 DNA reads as TGTGCCAGCAGTGAAGCGCAGAGCAGGGATACCCATGGCTACACCTTC. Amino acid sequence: CASSEAQSRDTHGYTF.

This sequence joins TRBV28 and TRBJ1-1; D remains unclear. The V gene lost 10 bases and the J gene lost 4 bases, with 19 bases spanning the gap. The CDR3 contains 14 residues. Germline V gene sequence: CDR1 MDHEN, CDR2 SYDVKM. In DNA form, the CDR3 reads TGTGCCATCGTAAGCGGGGTTGTGGGCACTGAAGCTTTCTTT. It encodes CAIVSGVVGTEAFF.

CDR3 amino acids: CSASAQPQHF. CDR3 DNA: TGCAGTGCTAGTGCCCAGCCCCAGCATTTT. V and J are TRBV20-1 and TRBJ1-5, with D hard to call. Germline CDR1 reads DFQATT; CDR2 reads SNEGSKA (reference sequence). V lost 3 bases and J 7 bases, leaving 4 bases between the germline ends. The CDR3 has 10 residues.

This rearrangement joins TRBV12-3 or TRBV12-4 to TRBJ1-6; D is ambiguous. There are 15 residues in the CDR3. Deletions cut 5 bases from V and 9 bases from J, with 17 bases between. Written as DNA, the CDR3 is TGTGCCAGCAGTCTCCAGGCGGCGGGTAGTTCACCCCTCCACTTT. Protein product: CASSLQAAGSSPLHF.

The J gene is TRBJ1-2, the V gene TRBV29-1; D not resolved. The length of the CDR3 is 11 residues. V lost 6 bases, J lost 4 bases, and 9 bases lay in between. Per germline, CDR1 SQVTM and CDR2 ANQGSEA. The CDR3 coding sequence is TGCAGCGTGGAGTTGATCTATGGCTACACCTTC. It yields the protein CSVELIYGYTF.

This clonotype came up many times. The CDR3 region is CASSRDRSSYNSPLHF. In DNA, the CDR3 is TGTGCCAGCAGCCGCGACCGAAGCTCCTATAATTCACCCCTCCACTTT. The V gene is TRBV7-6, the J gene TRBJ1-6; unclear D gene. The CDR3 covers 16 residues. Trimming took 5 bases from V and 0 from J, leaving 11 bases between them. Germline V CDR1 and CDR2: SGHVS, FNYEAQ.